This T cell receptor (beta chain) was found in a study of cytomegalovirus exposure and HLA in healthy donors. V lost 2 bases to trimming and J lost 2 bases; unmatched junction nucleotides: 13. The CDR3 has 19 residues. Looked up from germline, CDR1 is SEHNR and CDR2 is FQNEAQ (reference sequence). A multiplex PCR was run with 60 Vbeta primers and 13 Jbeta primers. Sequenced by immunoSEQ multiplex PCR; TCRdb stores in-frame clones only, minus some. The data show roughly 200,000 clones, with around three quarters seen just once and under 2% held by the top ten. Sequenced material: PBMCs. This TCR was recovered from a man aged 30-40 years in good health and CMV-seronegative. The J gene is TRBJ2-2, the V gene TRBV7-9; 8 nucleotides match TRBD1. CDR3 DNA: TGTGCCAGCAGCTTATTAGAGACAGGGGTCGACTTAAACACCGGGGAGCTGTTTTTT. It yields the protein CASSLLETGVDLNTGELFF. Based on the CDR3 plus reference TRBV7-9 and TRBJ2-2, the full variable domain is DTGVSQNPRHKITKRGQNVTFRCDPISEHNRLYWYRQTLGQGPEFLTYFQNEAQLEKSRLLSDRFSAERPKGSFSTLEIQRTEQGDSAMYLCASSLLETGVDLNTGELFFGEGSRLTVL.